This T cell receptor beta chain was documented in a study of Ad26.COV2.S vaccination and SARS-CoV-2 variants. Study results and limitations: Substantial breadth was reported for post-vaccination spike-specific CD8+ and CD4+ T cells. It was found that vaccine and placebo recipients had similar non-spike TCR breadth. Total T cell responses, in the TCR breadth and depth analyses, may have been underestimated. Spike-specific TCR breadth in vaccine recipients exceeded that seen in placebo recipients.

Treatment: around 19 received Ad26.COV2.S at low or high dose, single or two shots; about 5 received placebo; per-sample allocation not given. Collection of samples fell on day 63 after the first vaccine or placebo injection. The germline gives CDR1 MNHNS, CDR2 SASEGT. Trimming removed 4 bases from V and 5 bases from J; junction bases left unmatched: 7. The CDR3 contains 17 residues. The data were produced by immunoSEQ multiplex PCR, yet TCRdb's version contains in-frame clones alone and is incomplete. The sample has 500,000 or so clones; about 83% are singletons. A word on this clone: Its antigen is unidentified.

The input for sequencing was peripheral blood, taken in a trial of Ad26.COV2.S vaccine versus placebo. This chain joins TRBV6-1 and TRBJ1-6; 11 bases fit TRBD1. The origin of this receptor is a person aged 18-60 years who received the Ad26.COV2.S COVID-19 vaccine or a placebo. The CDR3 nucleotides read TGTGCCAGCAGTGGGGGGACAGGGGGTAGGAATAATTCACCCCTCCACTTT. It specifies CASSGGTGGRNNSPLHF.